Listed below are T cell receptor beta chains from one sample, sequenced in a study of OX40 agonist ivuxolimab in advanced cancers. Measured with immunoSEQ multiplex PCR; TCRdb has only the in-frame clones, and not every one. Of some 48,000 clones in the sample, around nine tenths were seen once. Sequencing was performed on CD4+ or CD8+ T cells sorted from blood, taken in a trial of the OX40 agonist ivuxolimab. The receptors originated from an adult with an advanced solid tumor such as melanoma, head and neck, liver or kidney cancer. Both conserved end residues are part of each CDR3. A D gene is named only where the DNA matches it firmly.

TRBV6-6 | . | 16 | CASSYPLGGGNTEAFF
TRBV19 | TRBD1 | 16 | CASSRTGGGMQETQYF
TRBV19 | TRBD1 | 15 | CASSPWTGGNTEAFF
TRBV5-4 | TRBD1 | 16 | CALGTVQFSGANVLTF
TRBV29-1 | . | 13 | CRTGTRELGEQYF
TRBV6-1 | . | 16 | CASSGSSISGANVLTF
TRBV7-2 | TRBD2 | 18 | CASSLGLAGGGVENEQFF
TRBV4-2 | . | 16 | CASSPSGTAVRETQYF
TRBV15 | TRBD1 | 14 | CATSTTGVLTEAFF
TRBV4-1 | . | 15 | CASSRYPNLGETQYF
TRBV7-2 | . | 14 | CASSLKQGGNTIYF
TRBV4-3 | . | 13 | CASSHTSGYEQYF
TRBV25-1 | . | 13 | CASSGPENTEAFF
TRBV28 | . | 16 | CASSPSPGQGNTEAFF
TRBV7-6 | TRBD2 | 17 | CASSLPPGLAGGGEQFF
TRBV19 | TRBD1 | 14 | CASSRTGNSGELFF
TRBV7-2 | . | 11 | CASSFTDTQYF
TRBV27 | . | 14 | CASSRLGTNEKLFF
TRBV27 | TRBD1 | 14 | CASSHDRGLEKLFF
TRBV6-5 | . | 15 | CASSYSITRGYEQYF
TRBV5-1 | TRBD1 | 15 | CASTRTGLTGETQYF
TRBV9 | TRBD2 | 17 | CASSVQALQRGQETQYF
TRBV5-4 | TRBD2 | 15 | CASSHRAGVGYEQFF
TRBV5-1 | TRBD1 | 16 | CASSLAGQGGTDTQYF
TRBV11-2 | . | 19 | CASSSVQGNKGSGANVLTF
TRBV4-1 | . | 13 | CASSQVANYGYTF
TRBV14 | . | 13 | CASSRFRVEGYTF
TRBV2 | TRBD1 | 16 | CATRAGQTQYNYGYTF
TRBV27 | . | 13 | CASSLGANYGYTF
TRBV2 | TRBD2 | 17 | CASSEGGFGLAGREQFF
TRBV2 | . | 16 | CASSEEGRGRVYGYTF